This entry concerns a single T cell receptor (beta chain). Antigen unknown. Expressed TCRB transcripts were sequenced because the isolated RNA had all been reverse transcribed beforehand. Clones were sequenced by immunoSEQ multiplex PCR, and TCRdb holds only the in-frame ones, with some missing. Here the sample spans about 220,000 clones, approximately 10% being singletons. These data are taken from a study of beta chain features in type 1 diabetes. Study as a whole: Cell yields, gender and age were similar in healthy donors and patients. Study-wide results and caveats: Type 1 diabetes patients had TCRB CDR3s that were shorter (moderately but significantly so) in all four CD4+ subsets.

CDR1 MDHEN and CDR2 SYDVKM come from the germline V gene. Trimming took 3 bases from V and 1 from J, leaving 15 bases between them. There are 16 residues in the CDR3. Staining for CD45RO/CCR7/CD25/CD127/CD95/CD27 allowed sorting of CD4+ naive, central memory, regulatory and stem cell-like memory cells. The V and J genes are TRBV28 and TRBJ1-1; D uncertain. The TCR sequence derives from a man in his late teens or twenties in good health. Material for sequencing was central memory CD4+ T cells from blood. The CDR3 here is CASSFARPGRNTEAFF. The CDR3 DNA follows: TGTGCCAGCAGTTTTGCAAGGCCGGGAAGGAACACTGAAGCTTTCTTT.